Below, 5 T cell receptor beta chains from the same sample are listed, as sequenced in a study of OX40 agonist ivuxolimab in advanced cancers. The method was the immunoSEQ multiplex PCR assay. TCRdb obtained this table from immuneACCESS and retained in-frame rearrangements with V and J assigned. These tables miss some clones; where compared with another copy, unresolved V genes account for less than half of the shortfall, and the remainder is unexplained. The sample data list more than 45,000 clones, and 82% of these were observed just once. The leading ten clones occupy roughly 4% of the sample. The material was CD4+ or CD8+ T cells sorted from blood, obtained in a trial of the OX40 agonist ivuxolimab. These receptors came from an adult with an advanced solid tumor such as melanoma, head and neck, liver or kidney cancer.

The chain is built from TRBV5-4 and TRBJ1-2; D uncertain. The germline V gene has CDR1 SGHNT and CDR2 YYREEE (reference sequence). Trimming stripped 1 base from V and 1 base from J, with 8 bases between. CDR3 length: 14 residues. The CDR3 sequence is CASSLNGINYGYTF. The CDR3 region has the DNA TGTGCCAGCAGCTTGAATGGTATTAACTATGGCTACACCTTC.

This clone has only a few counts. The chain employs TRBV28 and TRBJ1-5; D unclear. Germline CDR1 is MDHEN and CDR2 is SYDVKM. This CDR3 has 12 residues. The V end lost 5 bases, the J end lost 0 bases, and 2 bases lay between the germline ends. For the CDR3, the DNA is TGTGCCAGCAGTGTTAGCAATCAGCCCCAGCATTTT. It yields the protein CASSVSNQPQHF.

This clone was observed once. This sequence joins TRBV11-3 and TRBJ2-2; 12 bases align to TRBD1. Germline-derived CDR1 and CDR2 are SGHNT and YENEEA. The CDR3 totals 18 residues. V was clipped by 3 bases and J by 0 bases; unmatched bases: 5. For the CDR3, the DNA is TGTGCCAGCAGCTTCGGCGGGACAGGGGGCCCGAACACCGGGGAGCTGTTTTTT. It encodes CASSFGGTGGPNTGELFF.

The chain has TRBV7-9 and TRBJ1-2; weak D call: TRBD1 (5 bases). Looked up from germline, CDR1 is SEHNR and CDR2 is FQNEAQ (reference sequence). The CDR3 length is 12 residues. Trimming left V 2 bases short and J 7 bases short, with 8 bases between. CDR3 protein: CASSLSGGGYTF. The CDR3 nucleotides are TGTGCCAGCAGCTTATCGGGGGGTGGCTACACCTTC.

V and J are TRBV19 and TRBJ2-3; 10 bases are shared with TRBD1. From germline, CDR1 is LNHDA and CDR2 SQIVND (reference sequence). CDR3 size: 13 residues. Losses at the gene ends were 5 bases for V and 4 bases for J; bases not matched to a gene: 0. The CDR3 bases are TGTGCCAGTAGTGGGACAGGGGCAGATACGCAGTATTTT. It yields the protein CASSGTGADTQYF.